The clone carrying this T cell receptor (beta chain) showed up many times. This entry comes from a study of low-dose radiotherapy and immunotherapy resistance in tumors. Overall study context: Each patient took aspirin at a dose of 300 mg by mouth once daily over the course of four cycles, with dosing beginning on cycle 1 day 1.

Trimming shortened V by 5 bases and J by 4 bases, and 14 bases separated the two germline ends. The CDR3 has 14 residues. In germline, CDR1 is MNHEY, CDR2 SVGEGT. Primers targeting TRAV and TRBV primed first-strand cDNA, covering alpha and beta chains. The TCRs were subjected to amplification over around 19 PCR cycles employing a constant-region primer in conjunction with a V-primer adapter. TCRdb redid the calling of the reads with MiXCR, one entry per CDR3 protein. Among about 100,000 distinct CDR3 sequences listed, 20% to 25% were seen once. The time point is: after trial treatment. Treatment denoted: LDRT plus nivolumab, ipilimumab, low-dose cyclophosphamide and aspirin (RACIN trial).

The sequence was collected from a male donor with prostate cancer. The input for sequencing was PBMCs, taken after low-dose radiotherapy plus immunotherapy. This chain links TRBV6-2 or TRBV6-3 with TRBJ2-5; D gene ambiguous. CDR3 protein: CASSEIKIGETQYF. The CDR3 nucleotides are TGTGCCAGCAGTGAAATAAAGATTGGAGAGACCCAGTACTTC.